Listed below are T cell receptor beta chains from one sample, sequenced in a study of response to subunit inactivated influenza vaccine. In TCRdb, the RT-PCR reads were re-called with MiXCR into one record per CDR3 protein. Of under 750,000 distinct CDR3 sequences in the sample, 10% to 15% were seen once. The sample consisted of PBMCs from blood, taken on the day of vaccination. The receptors stem from a man between 50 and 59 years old who received an inactivated influenza vaccine. The CDR3 runs from the conserved cysteine through the conserved F or W. A D gene is named only where the DNA matches it firmly. The size of a clone is reported for some rows only, either as once, few or many, or as a class for expanded clones.

v_gene: TRBV27; len: 16; abundance: NA; j_gene: TRBJ2-1; d_gene: TRBD1; CDR3nt: TGTGCCAGCAGTTTATCCGGGACAGGGGTGGACAATGAGCAGTTCTTC; CDR3aa: CASSLSGTGVDNEQFF
v_gene: TRBV6-1; len: 14; abundance: few; j_gene: TRBJ2-3; d_gene: NA; CDR3nt: TGTGCCAGCAGCCCGATTTCTAGCACAGATACGCAGTATTTT; CDR3aa: CASSPISSTDTQYF
v_gene: TRBV5-1; len: 19; abundance: NA; j_gene: TRBJ1-1; d_gene: NA; CDR3nt: TGCGCCAGCAGCTCACAACCGGGACGGATACAGGTTGGGAACACTGAAGCTTTCTTT; CDR3aa: CASSSQPGRIQVGNTEAFF
v_gene: TRBV3-1; len: 18; abundance: few; j_gene: TRBJ1-1; d_gene: TRBD1; CDR3nt: TGTGCCAGCAGCCCACCTTTGGGACAGAACCAACTCCACACTGAAGCTTTCTTT; CDR3aa: CASSPPLGQNQLHTEAFF
v_gene: TRBV20-1; len: 13; abundance: NA; j_gene: TRBJ2-5; d_gene: NA; CDR3nt: TGCACTGCACGCGGCGGTCCTTCAGGGGCCCAGTACTTC; CDR3aa: CTARGGPSGAQYF
v_gene: TRBV7-3; len: 15; abundance: NA; j_gene: TRBJ2-3; d_gene: NA; CDR3nt: TGTGCCAGCAGCCCCACAGGGTCTAGCACAGATACGCAGTATTTT; CDR3aa: CASSPTGSSTDTQYF
v_gene: TRBV2; len: 13; abundance: NA; j_gene: TRBJ2-1; d_gene: TRBD2; CDR3nt: TGTGCCAGCAGTGTGACTAGCTTGGATGAGCAGTTCTTC; CDR3aa: CASSVTSLDEQFF
v_gene: TRBV20-1; len: 17; abundance: few; j_gene: TRBJ2-7; d_gene: TRBD2; CDR3nt: TGCAGTGCTAGAGTCCTAGCGGGACAACGGACCACCTACGAGCAGTACTTC; CDR3aa: CSARVLAGQRTTYEQYF
v_gene: TRBV5-1; len: 14; abundance: few; j_gene: TRBJ2-1; d_gene: TRBD2; CDR3nt: TGCGCCAGCGCTAGCGGGGGCCCTTACAATGAGCAGTTCTTC; CDR3aa: CASASGGPYNEQFF
v_gene: TRBV5-1; len: 17; abundance: few; j_gene: TRBJ1-2; d_gene: TRBD1; CDR3nt: TGCGCCAGCAGCTTCGGACAGGGAAGCCAAACCAACTATGGCTACACCTTC; CDR3aa: CASSFGQGSQTNYGYTF
v_gene: TRBV4-2; len: 14; abundance: NA; j_gene: TRBJ2-1; d_gene: TRBD2; CDR3nt: TGTGCCAGCAGCCGGGCGGGGGGGCCGGATGAGCAGTTCTTC; CDR3aa: CASSRAGGPDEQFF
v_gene: TRBV20-1; len: 14; abundance: few; j_gene: TRBJ2-1; d_gene: NA; CDR3nt: TGCAGTGCTAGAGGGGAAGGCCCCTACAATGAGCAGTTCTTC; CDR3aa: CSARGEGPYNEQFF
v_gene: TRBV2; len: 11; abundance: few; j_gene: TRBJ2-1; d_gene: NA; CDR3nt: TGTGCCAGCACCAAGGGGGCTAGCGAGTTCTTC; CDR3aa: CASTKGASEFF
v_gene: TRBV7-2; len: 17; abundance: NA; j_gene: TRBJ2-2; d_gene: TRBD2; CDR3nt: TGTGCCAGCAGGGATAGAAGAAGCGGGAGGGCCTACGGGGAGCTGTTTTTT; CDR3aa: CASRDRRSGRAYGELFF
v_gene: TRBV2; len: 17; abundance: few; j_gene: TRBJ1-1; d_gene: NA; CDR3nt: TGTGCCGGGCATGGAGTCAGCCCCTCGCTCCACAACACTGAAGCTTTCTTT; CDR3aa: CAGHGVSPSLHNTEAFF
v_gene: TRBV15; len: 13; abundance: few; j_gene: TRBJ2-1; d_gene: NA; CDR3nt: TGTGCCACCAGCATCCAGAGGGACTTTCTCCAGTTCTTC; CDR3aa: CATSIQRDFLQFF
v_gene: TRBV28; len: 12; abundance: many; j_gene: TRBJ2-3; d_gene: NA; CDR3nt: TGTGCCAGCACCTCCGGCACAGATACGCAGTATTTT; CDR3aa: CASTSGTDTQYF
v_gene: TRBV30; len: 15; abundance: NA; j_gene: TRBJ2-5; d_gene: TRBD2; CDR3nt: TGTGCCTGGAGTGGACTAGCGGGGGGTCAAGAGACCCAGTACTTC; CDR3aa: CAWSGLAGGQETQYF
v_gene: TRBV5-6; len: 17; abundance: few; j_gene: TRBJ2-3; d_gene: NA; CDR3nt: TGTGCCAGCAGCTCGACGTGGAGGGTGTGGAGCACAGATACGCAGTATTTT; CDR3aa: CASSSTWRVWSTDTQYF
v_gene: TRBV12-3/TRBV12-4; len: 14; abundance: NA; j_gene: TRBJ2-3; d_gene: NA; CDR3nt: TGTGCCAGCAGCGGACCGGAGTATGCTTATACGCAGTATTTT; CDR3aa: CASSGPEYAYTQYF
v_gene: TRBV11-2; len: 15; abundance: NA; j_gene: TRBJ2-7; d_gene: NA; CDR3nt: TGTGCCAGCAGAATAGGGAGAAGGAGCTCCTACGAGCAGTACTTC; CDR3aa: CASRIGRRSSYEQYF
v_gene: TRBV7-2; len: 13; abundance: NA; j_gene: TRBJ2-7; d_gene: NA; CDR3nt: TGTGCCAGCAGTTCATTAGCACCCGCCGAGCAGTACTTC; CDR3aa: CASSSLAPAEQYF
v_gene: TRBV19; len: 13; abundance: many; j_gene: TRBJ2-3; d_gene: NA; CDR3nt: TGTGCCAGTAAGGGACCGAGCACAGATACGCAGTATTTT; CDR3aa: CASKGPSTDTQYF
v_gene: TRBV7-2; len: 16; abundance: NA; j_gene: TRBJ2-6; d_gene: NA; CDR3nt: TGTGCCAGCAGCTTCGGGGGCGCGGGAGGGGCCAACGTCCTGACTTTC; CDR3aa: CASSFGGAGGANVLTF
v_gene: TRBV7-9; len: 15; abundance: few; j_gene: TRBJ2-1; d_gene: NA; CDR3nt: TGTGCCAGCACCCAGTACGGGAGAAACAACAATGAGCAGTTCTTC; CDR3aa: CASTQYGRNNNEQFF
v_gene: TRBV7-9; len: 14; abundance: NA; j_gene: TRBJ2-5; d_gene: NA; CDR3nt: TGTGCCAGCAACCCGGGGGCGAGGGGGGAGACCCAGTACTTC; CDR3aa: CASNPGARGETQYF
v_gene: TRBV20-1; len: 16; abundance: few; j_gene: TRBJ2-1; d_gene: NA; CDR3nt: TGCAGTGCTAGAGATCATGCTAGCAGCTCCTACAATGAGCAGTTCTTC; CDR3aa: CSARDHASSSYNEQFF
v_gene: TRBV3-1; len: 11; abundance: NA; j_gene: TRBJ2-7; d_gene: NA; CDR3nt: TGTGCCAGCAGCCTCGACAAGGAACAGTACTTC; CDR3aa: CASSLDKEQYF
v_gene: TRBV20-1; len: 12; abundance: NA; j_gene: TRBJ2-7; d_gene: NA; CDR3nt: TGCAGTGCTAAACCACAGGACTACGAGCAGTACTTC; CDR3aa: CSAKPQDYEQYF
v_gene: TRBV5-1; len: 15; abundance: many; j_gene: TRBJ2-7; d_gene: TRBD1; CDR3nt: TGCGCCAGCAGCCTCAGTCCCGGGACAGAATACGAGCAGTACTTC; CDR3aa: CASSLSPGTEYEQYF
v_gene: TRBV29-1; len: 14; abundance: NA; j_gene: TRBJ2-5; d_gene: NA; CDR3nt: TGCAGCGTTGGGCTTTCGATCATGTTGGGGACCCAGTACTTC; CDR3aa: CSVGLSIMLGTQYF
v_gene: TRBV4-3; len: 17; abundance: NA; j_gene: TRBJ1-1; d_gene: NA; CDR3nt: TGCGCCAGCAGCCCCAATTCGGCCCGACAGACGAACACTGAAGCTTTCTTT; CDR3aa: CASSPNSARQTNTEAFF
v_gene: TRBV7-2; len: 16; abundance: NA; j_gene: TRBJ2-1; d_gene: NA; CDR3nt: TGTGCCAGCAGCTTAAGCAGTGGTCTATACTACAATGAGCAGTTCTTC; CDR3aa: CASSLSSGLYYNEQFF
v_gene: TRBV6-4; len: 15; abundance: many; j_gene: TRBJ2-3; d_gene: NA; CDR3nt: TGTGCCAGCAGTGACTCCCTAGAAGGGGCAGATACGCAGTATTTT; CDR3aa: CASSDSLEGADTQYF
v_gene: TRBV5-1; len: 15; abundance: NA; j_gene: TRBJ2-7; d_gene: NA; CDR3nt: TGCGCCAGCAGCTTGGTTCCCGGAGGTGTCGCCGAGCAGTACTTC; CDR3aa: CASSLVPGGVAEQYF
v_gene: TRBV5-1; len: 14; abundance: NA; j_gene: TRBJ2-7; d_gene: NA; CDR3nt: TGCGCCAGCAGCTTTGCGACAGCGTCCTACGAGCAGTACTTC; CDR3aa: CASSFATASYEQYF
v_gene: TRBV20-1; len: 16; abundance: NA; j_gene: TRBJ2-1; d_gene: TRBD1; CDR3nt: TGCAGTGCTAGAGACAAGGACAGGGTAAACTACAATGAGCAGTTCTTC; CDR3aa: CSARDKDRVNYNEQFF
v_gene: TRBV29-1; len: 14; abundance: NA; j_gene: TRBJ2-1; d_gene: NA; CDR3nt: TGCAGCGTTGTTCTGGCCCGCTCCTACAATGAGCAGTTCTTC; CDR3aa: CSVVLARSYNEQFF
v_gene: TRBV7-9; len: 17; abundance: NA; j_gene: TRBJ2-1; d_gene: TRBD2; CDR3nt: TGTGCCAGCAGCTCGAATAGCGGGGGGAGCTCCTACAATGAGCAGTTCTTC; CDR3aa: CASSSNSGGSSYNEQFF
v_gene: TRBV20-1; len: 14; abundance: few; j_gene: TRBJ2-7; d_gene: TRBD1; CDR3nt: TGCAGTGCTAGAGGGCAGGGGGCCCCCTACGAGCAGTACTTC; CDR3aa: CSARGQGAPYEQYF
v_gene: TRBV4-2; len: 15; abundance: once; j_gene: TRBJ1-4; d_gene: NA; CDR3nt: TGTGCCAGCAGCCAAGAATGGGGGGGTGATGAAAAACTGTTTTTT; CDR3aa: CASSQEWGGDEKLFF
v_gene: TRBV4-2; len: 14; abundance: many; j_gene: TRBJ1-4; d_gene: NA; CDR3nt: TGTGCCAGCAGCCAATTGGGCCATAATGAAAAACTGTTTTTT; CDR3aa: CASSQLGHNEKLFF
v_gene: TRBV5-1; len: 15; abundance: NA; j_gene: TRBJ1-2; d_gene: TRBD1; CDR3nt: TGCGCCAGTAGCTTGGGGACAGGGAGGAGCTATGGCTACACCTTC; CDR3aa: CASSLGTGRSYGYTF
v_gene: TRBV12-3/TRBV12-4; len: 14; abundance: few; j_gene: TRBJ1-1; d_gene: NA; CDR3nt: TGTGCCAGCGGGGGGACACTTAATAACACTGAAGCTTTCTTT; CDR3aa: CASGGTLNNTEAFF
v_gene: TRBV6-4; len: 12; abundance: NA; j_gene: TRBJ2-1; d_gene: TRBD1; CDR3nt: TGTGCCAGCAGTGAGGGACAGAATGAGCAGTTCTTC; CDR3aa: CASSEGQNEQFF
v_gene: TRBV10-2; len: 15; abundance: NA; j_gene: TRBJ2-1; d_gene: TRBD1; CDR3nt: TGCGCCAGCCACCCCCGGGACAGCTCCTACAATGAGCAGTTCTTC; CDR3aa: CASHPRDSSYNEQFF
v_gene: TRBV2; len: 16; abundance: few; j_gene: TRBJ1-6; d_gene: TRBD1; CDR3nt: TGTGCCAGCAGTGAATCGGCAGGGGGCCTGTATTCACCCCTCCACTTT; CDR3aa: CASSESAGGLYSPLHF